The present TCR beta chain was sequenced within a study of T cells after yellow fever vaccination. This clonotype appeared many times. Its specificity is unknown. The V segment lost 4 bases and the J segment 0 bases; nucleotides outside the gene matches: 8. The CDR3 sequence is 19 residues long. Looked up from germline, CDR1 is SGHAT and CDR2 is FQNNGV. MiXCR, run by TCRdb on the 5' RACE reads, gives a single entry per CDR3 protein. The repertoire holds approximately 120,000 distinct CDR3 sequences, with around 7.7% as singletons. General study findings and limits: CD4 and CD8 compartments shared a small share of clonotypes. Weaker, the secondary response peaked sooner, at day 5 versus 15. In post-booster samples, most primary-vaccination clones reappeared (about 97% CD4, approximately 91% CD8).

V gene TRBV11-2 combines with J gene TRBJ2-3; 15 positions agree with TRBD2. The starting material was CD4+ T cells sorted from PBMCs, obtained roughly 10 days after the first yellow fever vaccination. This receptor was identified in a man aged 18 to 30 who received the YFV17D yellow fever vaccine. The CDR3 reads CASSSPGTSGGTSTDTQYF. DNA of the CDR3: TGTGCCAGCAGCTCACCCGGGACTAGCGGGGGGACTAGCACAGATACGCAGTATTTT.